What follows are 29 T cell receptor beta chains derived from one specimen sequenced in a study of CD8+ T cells in alopecia areata. RNA was extracted and reverse transcribed into cDNA as the sequencing template. TCRdb's table, derived via immunoSEQ multiplex PCR, lists solely in-frame clones and lacks some. Of 85,000 to 110,000 clones in the sample, around three fifths were seen once. Sequenced: CD4+ T cells sorted from blood. These receptors all stem from a human donor in good health.

The chain links TRBV2 to TRBJ2-7; 8 nucleotides match TRBD2. The germline CDR1 and CDR2 sequences are SNHLY and FYNNEI. J was trimmed by 2 bases and V by 3 bases; bases with no gene match: 6. The CDR3 runs to 15 residues. The DNA for the CDR3 is TGTGCCAGCAGTGACCTGGCGGGGGGAACCTACGAGCAGTACTTC. This sequence encodes CASSDLAGGTYEQYF.

This clone has only a few counts. The chain has TRBV29-1 and TRBJ1-2; D gene unclear. Germline CDR1 SQVTM, CDR2 ANQGSEA. With 2 bases removed from V and 9 bases from J, the gap between germline ends came to 19 bases. The CDR3 contains 14 residues. CDR3 protein: CSVERVGQQWSYTF. The CDR3 coding sequence is TGCAGCGTTGAAAGGGTTGGTCAGCAGTGGAGCTACACCTTC.

There are a few counts of this clone. The chain employs TRBV10-3 and TRBJ2-1, with D perhaps TRBD1 or TRBD2 (6 bases each). V lost 2 bases and J lost 7, with 15 bases in between. Germline-derived CDR1 and CDR2 are ENHRY and SYGVKD. The length of the CDR3 is 15 residues. DNA for the CDR3: TGTGCCATCAGTGAGACGGGGGCCCTGGGGAATGAGCAGTTCTTC. Its protein is CAISETGALGNEQFF.

The V gene is TRBV9, the J gene TRBJ2-3; 7 bases line up with TRBD2. The V and J ends lost 4 bases and 6 bases, in that order; junction bases with no gene match: 17. The germline V gene encodes CDR1 SGDLS and CDR2 YYNGEE. This CDR3 region has 17 residues. CDR3 protein: CASSPPGGGISGDTQYF. CDR3 coding DNA: TGTGCCAGCAGCCCTCCGGGGGGAGGCATCTCGGGGGATACGCAGTATTTT.

The V gene is TRBV4-2, the J gene TRBJ2-5, with TRBD1 identical over 8 bases. Germline values: CDR1 LGHNA, CDR2 YNFKEQ. CDR3 length equals 14 residues. The V segment lost 4 bases and the J segment 1 base; nucleotides outside the gene matches: 2. CDR3 DNA sequence: TGTGCCAGCAGCCGGACAGGGTTCCAAGAGACCCAGTACTTC. Translated: CASSRTGFQETQYF.

This clone was found a few times. This chain links TRBV6-6 with TRBJ2-1; 9 bases line up with TRBD1. After removal of 4 bases from V and 4 bases from J, the junction contained 5 bases not matched to a gene. Germline V lookup: CDR1 MNHNY, CDR2 SVGAGI (reference sequence). The CDR3 is 15 residues long. The CDR3 protein is CASSLQGASYNEQFF. The CDR3 DNA sequence: TGTGCCAGCAGTTTACAGGGGGCTTCGTACAATGAGCAGTTCTTC.

The CDR3 reads CASSSLKNTGELFF. The CDR3 region has the DNA TGTGCCAGCAGCTCCCTGAAAAACACCGGGGAGCTGTTTTTT. The genes are TRBV11-2 and TRBJ2-2; D is undetermined. CDR1 is SGHAT, CDR2 FQNNGV, per germline. The CDR3 has 14 residues. Trimming pared 4 bases from V and 2 bases from J, leaving 8 bases between.

V usage is TRBV11-3 and J usage is TRBJ2-1, with TRBD2 identical over 13 bases. CDR1 is SGHNT, CDR2 YENEEA, per germline. V shed 0 bases, J shed 9 bases, and the junction held 11 bases outside the gene matches. CDR3 size: 18 residues. CDR3 amino acids: CASSLDQSGTSGASEQFF. CDR3 nucleotide sequence: TGTGCCAGCAGCTTAGATCAGTCCGGGACTAGCGGGGCGAGTGAGCAGTTCTTC. The whole variable domain, remainder taken from reference TRBV11-3 and TRBJ2-1, is EAGVVQSPRYKIIEKKQPVAFWCNPISGHNTLYWYLQNLGQGPELLIRYENEEAVDDSQLPKDRFSAERLKGVDSTLKIQPAELGDSAVYLCASSLDQSGTSGASEQFFGPGTRLTVL.

The J gene is TRBJ2-2, the V gene TRBV19; TRBD1 is a possible D gene (6 bases). The CDR3 covers 13 residues. V gave up 7 bases and J gave up 6 bases, with 12 bases separating them. Germline loops: CDR1 LNHDA, CDR2 SQIVND (reference sequence). The CDR3 nucleotides read TGTGCCAGTACCAGAGGGGGTCCCGGGGAGCTGTTTTTT. Its protein is CASTRGGPGELFF.

This clone has just a few counts. The chain links TRBV29-1 to TRBJ1-1, with 7 bases aligning to TRBD1. CDR1 and CDR2 (germline): SQVTM, ANQGSEA. Trimming removed 3 bases from V and 2 bases from J; junction bases left unmatched: 3. The CDR3 runs to 13 residues. This CDR3 is CSVEYRGNTEAFF. CDR3 nucleotide sequence: TGCAGCGTTGAGTACAGGGGAAACACTGAAGCTTTCTTT. The full variable domain, rest sourced from reference TRBV29-1 and TRBJ1-1, is SAVISQKPSRDICQRGTSLTIQCQVDSQVTMMFWYRQQPGQSLTLIATANQGSEATYESGFVIDKFPISRPNLTFSTLTVSNMSPEDSSIYLCSVEYRGNTEAFFGQGTRLTVV.

The V call is TRBV29-1, the J call TRBJ1-5, with TRBD1 identical over 12 bases. The length of the CDR3 is 14 residues. Germline V CDR1 and CDR2: SQVTM, ANQGSEA. Unmatched junction bases numbered 6, after V lost 6 bases and J lost 6 bases. CDR3 amino acids: CSVGDRGRGQPQHF. The CDR3 DNA follows: TGCAGCGTCGGGGACAGGGGGCGCGGTCAGCCCCAGCATTTT.

This chain links TRBV7-2 with TRBJ2-3; D may correspond to TRBD1 or TRBD2 (5 bases each). V lost 7 bases, J lost 6 bases, and 17 bases lay in between. Germline V gives CDR1 SGHTA, CDR2 FQGNSA. This CDR3 has 14 residues. The CDR3 here is CASTRGSVGDTQYF. The CDR3, as DNA: TGTGCCAGCACAAGGGGTAGCGTTGGGGATACGCAGTATTTT.

Within the sample, this clone is medium-sized. The chain uses TRBV19 and TRBJ2-2; 7 positions agree with TRBD1. Unmatched junction bases numbered 6, after V lost 3 bases and J lost 5 bases. This CDR3 is built from 15 residues. Germline V CDR1 and CDR2: LNHDA, SQIVND (reference sequence). This CDR3 reads CASSMTGWMTGELFF. The DNA for the CDR3 is TGTGCCAGTAGTATGACAGGGTGGATGACCGGGGAGCTGTTTTTT. Together with reference TRBV19 and TRBJ2-2, the CDR3 gives the full variable domain: DGGITQSPKYLFRKEGQNVTLSCEQNLNHDAMYWYRQDPGQGLRLIYYSQIVNDFQKGDIAEGYSVSREKKESFPLTVTSAQKNPTAFYLCASSMTGWMTGELFFGEGSRLTVL.

This chain links TRBV2 with TRBJ1-2; D remains ambiguous. CDR1 SNHLY and CDR2 FYNNEI come from the germline V gene. This CDR3 spans 14 amino acids. V was cut by 8 bases and J by 6 bases, with 19 bases left in between. The CDR3 DNA reads as TGTGCCAGCGTCTTCTCCTCTGTGCTGAATGGCTACACCTTC. Translated, it gives CASVFSSVLNGYTF.

Regarding this clone: This likely traces to a read error, being one base from a far larger clone. The sample contains more than one DNA sequence encoding this CDR3. The V gene is TRBV5-5, the J gene TRBJ2-3, with D perhaps assigned TRBD1 or TRBD2 (5 bases each). The CDR3 has 15 amino acids. V dropped 4 bases and J dropped 0 bases, with 12 bases sitting between them. Germline values: CDR1 SGHKS, CDR2 YYEKEE (reference sequence). CDR3: CASSRGTGSTDTQYF. The CDR3 DNA reads as TGTGCCAGCAGCCGAGGGACGGGAAGCACAGATACGCAGTATTTT. The complete variable domain, with remaining parts taken from reference TRBV5-5 and TRBJ2-3, reads DAGVTQSPTHLIKTRGQQVTLRCSPISGHKSVSWYQQVLGQGPQFIFQYYEKEERGRGNFPDRFSARQFPNYSSELNVNALLLGDSALYLCASSRGTGSTDTQYFGPGTRLTVL.

This clone has just one count. The chain employs TRBV15 and TRBJ1-1; 7 bases fit TRBD1. V gave up 1 base and J gave up 1 base; unmatched junction bases: 3. CDR3 length equals 15 residues. The germline gives CDR1 LNHNV, CDR2 YYDKDF (reference sequence). The CDR3 DNA sequence: TGTGCCACCAGCAGAGTGACAGGGACGAACACTGAAGCTTTCTTT. This codes for CATSRVTGTNTEAFF.

The chain carries TRBV9 and TRBJ2-2; possible D gene TRBD1, 6 bases. V was clipped by 2 bases and J by 5 bases, with 16 bases between them. Germline V gene lookup returns CDR1 SGDLS and CDR2 YYNGEE. The CDR3 runs 16 residues. CDR3 amino acids: CASSVGVAQGTGELFF. In DNA form, the CDR3 reads TGTGCCAGCAGCGTCGGCGTGGCCCAGGGGACCGGGGAGCTGTTTTTT.

This clone was found once. The chain links TRBV2 to TRBJ2-5; D unclear. CDR3 length: 11 residues. CDR1 is SNHLY and CDR2 is FYNNEI in the germline V gene. V shed 6 bases and J shed 1 base, with 3 bases lying between them. The CDR3, as DNA: TGTGCCAGCAGCCGCCAAGAGACCCAGTACTTC. This codes for CASSRQETQYF.

This clone was seen a handful of times. The rearrangement joins TRBV6-1 to TRBJ2-7, with 11 positions matching TRBD1. V gave up 6 bases and J gave up 2 bases; unmatched junction bases: 6. The CDR3 runs to 15 residues. CDR1 and CDR2 from the germline V gene are MNHNS and SASEGT. The CDR3 DNA follows: TGTGCCAGCAGGGGGACAGGGGGGATCCCCTACGAGCAGTACTTC. Translation: CASRGTGGIPYEQYF.

The chain joins TRBV29-1 to TRBJ1-5; D possibly corresponds to TRBD1 (5 bases). The CDR3 consists of 14 residues. Between the trimmed V and J ends, which lost 4 bases and 4 bases, there was a span of 14 bases. The germline V gene encodes CDR1 SQVTM and CDR2 ANQGSEA. The CDR3 here is CSVAQGRGNQPQHF. DNA for the CDR3: TGCAGCGTTGCCCAGGGACGGGGAAATCAGCCCCAGCATTTT.

CDR3 DNA: TGTGCCAGCAACCCCGGGACAGGGGGCTTCGGCTACACCTTC. Translation: CASNPGTGGFGYTF. This sequence joins TRBV6-5 and TRBJ1-2, with 12 bases aligning to TRBD1. The CDR3 is 14 residues long. V was clipped by 7 bases and J by 8 bases; unmatched bases: 8. Germline V gene lookup returns CDR1 MNHEY and CDR2 SVGAGI.

The chain joins TRBV5-1 to TRBJ1-1; D is unclear. This CDR3 contains 16 residues. The V gene's germline CDR1 is SGHRS and CDR2 YFSETQ. V dropped 0 bases and J dropped 1 base, with 13 bases sitting between them. The CDR3 region is CASSLGSGRQNTEAFF. The CDR3 nucleotides are TGCGCCAGCAGCTTGGGGTCCGGGCGGCAGAACACTGAAGCTTTCTTT.

The chain combines TRBV29-1 with TRBJ2-1, with D perhaps given as TRBD1 or TRBD2 (5 bases each). The ends were cut back, 4 bases at V and 5 bases at J, with 24 bases in the middle. CDR1 and CDR2 from the germline V gene are SQVTM and ANQGSEA. The CDR3 has 17 amino acids. CDR3 amino acids: CSVGGLYRDDRDNEQFF. The CDR3 nucleotides are TGCAGCGTTGGAGGCCTATATCGGGACGATCGCGACAATGAGCAGTTCTTC.

A few counts support this clone. This chain joins TRBV7-2 and TRBJ2-2; no firm D call. The CDR3 spans 13 residues. V was pared by 6 bases and J by 4 bases, with 9 bases between. CDR1 and CDR2 (germline): SGHTA, FQGNSA. The CDR3 is CASSRDITGELFF. CDR3 DNA sequence: TGTGCCAGCAGTCGCGACATCACCGGGGAGCTGTTTTTT.

The chain carries TRBV4-1 and TRBJ1-6; 8 bases match TRBD1. V lost 0 bases and J lost 10; bases outside the gene matches: 8. The CDR3 extends over 16 amino acids. CDR1 MGHRA and CDR2 YSYEKL come from the germline V gene. CDR3 nucleotides: TGCGCCAGCAGCCAAGATGGAGGGACAGGAGCCTCACCCCTCCACTTT. Translation: CASSQDGGTGASPLHF.

This chain links TRBV14 with TRBJ2-2; D not resolved. The CDR3 loop spans 14 amino acids. Trimming stripped 3 bases from V and 1 base from J, with 6 bases between. Germline V CDR1 and CDR2: SGHDN, FVKESK. CDR3 coding DNA: TGTGCCAGCAGCCAGCAAGTGAACACCGGGGAGCTGTTTTTT. As protein: CASSQQVNTGELFF.

The chain recombines TRBV19 with TRBJ1-5; D gene ambiguous. The V gene's germline CDR1 is LNHDA and CDR2 SQIVND (reference sequence). V was pared by 11 bases and J by 4 bases, with 18 bases between. The CDR3 has 14 residues. The CDR3, as DNA: TGTGCCTCCCGGACCGGCCGGCAGAATCAGCCCCAGCATTTT. As protein: CASRTGRQNQPQHF.

This chain connects TRBV7-9 to TRBJ1-5; a possible D gene is TRBD1 (5 bases). V was shortened by 5 bases and J by 3 bases, with 11 bases between the two germline ends. The CDR3 is 14 amino acids. Germline V CDR1 and CDR2: SEHNR, FQNEAQ (reference sequence). For the CDR3, the DNA is TGTGCCAGCAGCACGGGGCAGTTCAATCAGCCCCAGCATTTT. Protein: CASSTGQFNQPQHF.

This clone was detected a few times. The chain employs TRBV7-2 and TRBJ1-3; D possibly corresponds to TRBD1 (6 bases). The CDR3 contains 15 residues. Per germline, CDR1 SGHTA and CDR2 FQGNSA. V gave up 4 bases and J gave up 3 bases, with 13 bases separating them. The DNA of the CDR3 is TGTGCCAGCAGCTCCCAGGGGAGTTTTGGAAACACCATATATTTT. Amino acids: CASSSQGSFGNTIYF.